One sample yielded the 23 T cell receptor beta chains listed below, sequenced in a study of shared clonotypes between healthy human individuals. Assay: immunoSEQ multiplex PCR; the TCRdb copy retains only in-frame clones and omits some. This table holds about 380,000 clones, approximately 97% found once. Sequencing input: memory CD8+ T cells sorted from blood. Subset described: CD45RO+ cells pooled with CCR7-negative TemRA cells. Source of these receptors: a young man in good health.

The V and J genes are TRBV6-1 and TRBJ1-5, with unresolved D. V dropped 0 bases and J dropped 0 bases, with 6 bases sitting between them. The CDR3 covers 15 residues. Per germline, CDR1 MNHNS and CDR2 SASEGT. CDR3 in DNA: TGTGCCAGCAGTGAAGCGGATTATAGCAATCAGCCCCAGCATTTT. Encoded protein: CASSEADYSNQPQHF.

The chain couples TRBV5-1 to TRBJ2-3; 7 bases line up with TRBD2. V was pared by 5 bases and J by 1 base, with 7 bases of the junction left unmatched. Germline lookup yields CDR1 SGHRS and CDR2 YFSETQ. This CDR3 is built from 15 residues. The CDR3 spells CASSHGGGGTDTQYF. The CDR3 region has the DNA TGCGCCAGCAGTCATGGGGGAGGGGGCACAGATACGCAGTATTTT.

The V call is TRBV7-2, the J call TRBJ2-3, with no clear D. The CDR3 has 12 amino acids. From germline, CDR1 is SGHTA and CDR2 FQGNSA. The V gene lost 4 bases and the J gene lost 2 bases, with 4 bases spanning the gap. CDR3 bases: TGTGCCAGCAGCTCGACCACAGATACGCAGTATTTT. Residues: CASSSTTDTQYF.

The chain recombines TRBV30 with TRBJ2-6; D remains ambiguous. The CDR3 runs to 11 residues. Deletions cut 5 bases from V and 1 base from J, with 0 bases between. CDR1 GTSNPN and CDR2 SVGIG come from the germline V gene (reference sequence). The CDR3 nucleotides are TGTGCCTGGTCTGGGGCCAACGTCCTGACTTTC. This gives the protein CAWSGANVLTF.

J is TRBJ1-2 and V is TRBV27; possibly TRBD1 for D (6 bases). CDR1 and CDR2 from the germline V gene are MNHEY and SMNVEV (reference sequence). Trimming left V 8 bases short and J 7 bases short, with 20 bases between. CDR3 size: 14 residues. The CDR3, as DNA: TGTGCCAGCTCAACGCGGTGGGGGGCGCTTGGCTACACCTTC. The encoded protein is CASSTRWGALGYTF.

J is TRBJ2-7 and V is TRBV28; the match to TRBD2 covers 10 bases. Germline trimming cut 4 bases from V and 3 bases from J; bases unmatched to any gene: 9. This CDR3 is built from 16 residues. Germline V gene data show CDR1 as MDHEN and CDR2 as SYDVKM. The CDR3 protein is CASSSPLAGGLYEQYF. CDR3 sequence (DNA): TGTGCCAGCAGTTCCCCCTTAGCGGGAGGACTCTACGAGCAGTACTTC.

This chain links TRBV11-2 with TRBJ2-7, with D uncertain. Germline CDR1 and CDR2: SGHAT and FQNNGV. V dropped 2 bases and J dropped 6 bases, with 14 bases sitting between them. The CDR3 spans 14 residues. CDR3 sequence: CASSLSIPESEQYF. The CDR3 coding sequence is TGTGCCAGCAGCTTATCCATCCCAGAAAGCGAGCAGTACTTC.

The CDR3 reads CASSQSGTRLSIDEQFF. DNA for the CDR3: TGTGCCAGCAGCCAATCCGGGACTAGGCTATCTATCGATGAGCAGTTCTTC. The chain combines TRBV7-3 with TRBJ2-1, with 8 bases matching TRBD2. The CDR3 has 17 amino acids. The germline gives CDR1 SGHTA, CDR2 FQGTGA. V gave up 5 bases and J gave up 8 bases; unmatched junction bases: 17.

The gene calls are TRBV28 and TRBJ2-2; 7 nucleotides match TRBD2. V lost 1 base to trimming and J lost 4 bases; unmatched junction nucleotides: 0. This CDR3 has 14 residues. The germline CDR1 and CDR2 sequences are MDHEN and SYDVKM. CDR3 region: CASSLSSGTGELFF. In DNA, the CDR3 is TGTGCCAGCAGTTTATCTAGCGGCACCGGGGAGCTGTTTTTT.

This chain uses TRBV29-1 with TRBJ1-5; D is possibly TRBD1 (5 bases). The germline V gene has CDR1 SQVTM and CDR2 ANQGSEA. V gave up 7 bases and J gave up 7 bases, with 17 bases separating them. CDR3 length equals 13 residues. The CDR3 is CSAVDTKDQPQHF. DNA of the CDR3: TGCAGCGCTGTGGACACAAAGGACCAGCCCCAGCATTTT.

The chain employs TRBV10-3 and TRBJ1-5, with D possibly being TRBD1 (5 bases). This CDR3 is 13 amino acids long. Trimming removed 6 bases at V and 4 bases at J, with 10 bases between. CDR1 ENHRY and CDR2 SYGVKD come from the germline V gene. The CDR3 coding sequence is TGTGCCATCAGGGGGGGGGTGAATCAGCCCCAGCATTTT. Protein product: CAIRGGVNQPQHF.

This CDR3 is CAWSSRLEQYF. The DNA for the CDR3 is TGTGCCTGGAGTTCCAGGTTAGAGCAGTACTTC. The chain is built from TRBV30 and TRBJ2-7; no firm D call. Trimming shortened V by 2 bases and J by 7 bases, and 9 bases separated the two germline ends. There are 11 residues in the CDR3. The germline CDR1 and CDR2 sequences are GTSNPN and SVGIG (reference sequence). Drawing the rest from reference TRBV30 and TRBJ2-7, the complete variable domain is SQTIHQWPATLVQPVGSPLSLECTVEGTSNPNLYWYRQAAGRGLQLLFYSVGIGQISSEVPQNLSASRPQDRQFILSSKKLLLSDSGFYLCAWSSRLEQYFGPGTRLTVT.

This chain connects TRBV29-1 to TRBJ1-2, with 7 bases identical to TRBD1. The CDR3 is made up of 12 amino acids. CDR1 SQVTM and CDR2 ANQGSEA come from the germline V gene. The trim removed 7 bases at V and 4 bases at J, leaving 6 bases unmatched. The DNA for the CDR3 is TGCAGCGCCTATGACAGGGCCTATGGCTACACCTTC. Translated, it gives CSAYDRAYGYTF. Supplemented by reference TRBV29-1 and TRBJ1-2, the full variable domain reads SAVISQKPSRDICQRGTSLTIQCQVDSQVTMMFWYRQQPGQSLTLIATANQGSEATYESGFVIDKFPISRPNLTFSTLTVSNMSPEDSSIYLCSAYDRAYGYTFGSGTRLTVV.

This chain joins TRBV4-1 and TRBJ2-7; 12 nucleotides match TRBD1. The V and J ends lost 3 bases and 5 bases, in that order; junction bases with no gene match: 8. The germline gives CDR1 MGHRA, CDR2 YSYEKL. The CDR3 sequence is 16 residues long. The CDR3 is CASSQETGQGANEQYF. The CDR3 DNA sequence: TGCGCCAGCAGCCAGGAAACGGGACAGGGGGCCAACGAGCAGTACTTC.

V gene TRBV10-3 combines with J gene TRBJ1-5; 8 bases align to TRBD1. CDR3 size: 15 residues. CDR1 is ENHRY, CDR2 SYGVKD, per germline. V lost 8 bases, J lost 7 bases, and 13 bases stayed unmatched. The CDR3 here is CAIGSGTGIGQPQHF. The CDR3 nucleotides read TGTGCCATCGGGTCAGGGACAGGAATAGGACAGCCCCAGCATTTT.

This clone was found once. This chain connects TRBV28 to TRBJ1-2; TRBD1 agrees at 7 bases. This CDR3 contains 13 residues. The J segment lost 4 bases and the V segment lost 6 bases, leaving 5 bases of the junction unmatched. The germline V gene encodes CDR1 MDHEN and CDR2 SYDVKM. The CDR3 loop reads CASSPGTVYGYTF. The CDR3 DNA follows: TGTGCCAGCAGCCCCGGGACAGTCTATGGCTACACCTTC.

The rearrangement uses TRBV5-1 and TRBJ2-3; D gene uncertain. Per germline, CDR1 SGHRS and CDR2 YFSETQ. The CDR3 extends over 16 amino acids. V lost 4 bases and J 2 bases, leaving 17 bases between the germline ends. The CDR3 sequence: CASSAAISWNTDTQYF. CDR3 nucleotide sequence: TGCGCCAGCAGCGCCGCTATCTCTTGGAACACAGATACGCAGTATTTT.

The rearrangement uses TRBV4-1 and TRBJ2-6, with 10 bases matching TRBD2. Germline V gene sequence: CDR1 MGHRA, CDR2 YSYEKL. V shed 0 bases, J shed 0 bases, and the junction held 2 bases outside the gene matches. This CDR3 spans 18 amino acids. This CDR3 reads CASSQEPSGSSGANVLTF. CDR3 bases: TGCGCCAGCAGCCAAGAGCCTAGCGGGAGCTCTGGGGCCAACGTCCTGACTTTC.

J is TRBJ2-2 and V is TRBV6-5; the D gene is possibly TRBD2 (5 bases). Germline V CDR1 and CDR2: MNHEY, SVGAGI. There are 11 residues in the CDR3. The germline V and J ends were trimmed by 8 bases and 7 bases, with 8 bases remaining between them. As DNA, the CDR3 is TGTGCCAGCGGAGGCCACGGGGAGCTGTTTTTT. This codes for CASGGHGELFF.

This clone has just one count. This chain uses TRBV6-1 with TRBJ1-3; unclear D gene. Germline CDR1 is MNHNS and CDR2 is SASEGT. Trimming pared 4 bases from V and 1 base from J, leaving 8 bases between. The CDR3 consists of 14 residues. DNA of the CDR3: TGTGCCAGCAGTGCCCGGGGTTCTGGAAACACCATATATTTT. Translation: CASSARGSGNTIYF.

This chain links TRBV6-1 with TRBJ1-1; D is ambiguous. CDR3 length: 14 residues. CDR1 and CDR2 from the germline V gene are MNHNS and SASEGT. The V gene lost 2 bases and the J gene lost 2 bases, with 9 bases spanning the gap. CDR3 nucleotide sequence: TGTGCCAGCAGTGAATGGGTCGGTAACACTGAAGCTTTCTTT. Translation: CASSEWVGNTEAFF.

A word on this clone: The same CDR3 is also encoded by other DNA sequences in this sample. The CDR3 DNA follows: TGCGCCAGCAGTCCCGGGCTCGGCACAGATACGCAGTATTTT. It is translated as CASSPGLGTDTQYF. V and J are TRBV5-1 and TRBJ2-3; D is ambiguous. V dropped 5 bases and J dropped 1 base, with 11 bases sitting between them. Germline CDR1 is SGHRS and CDR2 is YFSETQ. The CDR3 runs to 14 residues.

Worth noting for this clone: A junction boundary mismatches the germline segment, possibly from a read error. The rearrangement joins TRBV7-9 to TRBJ2-1; D is perhaps TRBD2 (6 bases). CDR3 length: 14 amino acids. Germline CDR1 reads SEHNR; CDR2 reads FQNEAQ (reference sequence). The CDR3 sequence is CASSFTAGYNKQFF. The CDR3 region has the DNA TGTGCCAGCAGCTTCACTGCGGGATACAATAAGCAGTTCTTC. Full variable domain (remainder filled in from reference TRBV7-9 and TRBJ2-1): DTGVSQNPRHKITKRGQNVTFRCDPISEHNRLYWYRQTLGQGPEFLTYFQNEAQLEKSRLLSDRFSAERPKGSFSTLEIQRTEQGDSAMYLCASSFTAGYNKQFFGPGTRLTVL.